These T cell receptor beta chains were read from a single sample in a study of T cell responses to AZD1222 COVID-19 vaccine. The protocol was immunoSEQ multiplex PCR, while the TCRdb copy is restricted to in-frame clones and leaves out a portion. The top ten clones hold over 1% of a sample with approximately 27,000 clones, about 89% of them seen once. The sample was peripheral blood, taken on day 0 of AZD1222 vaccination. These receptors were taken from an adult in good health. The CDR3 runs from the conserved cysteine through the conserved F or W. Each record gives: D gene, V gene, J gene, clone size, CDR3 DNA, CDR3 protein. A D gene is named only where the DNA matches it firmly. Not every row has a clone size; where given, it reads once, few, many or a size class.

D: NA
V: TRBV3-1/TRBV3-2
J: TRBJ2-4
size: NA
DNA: TGTGCCAGCAGCCAGGAGGGACTCCAACCAATTCAGTACTTC
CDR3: CASSQEGLQPIQYF

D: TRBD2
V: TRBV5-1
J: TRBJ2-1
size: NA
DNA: TGCGCCAGCAGACTCGGGACTACGTACATAACTCAGCAGTTCTTC
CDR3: CASRLGTTYITQQFF

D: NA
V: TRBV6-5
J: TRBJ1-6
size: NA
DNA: TGTGCCAGCAGTTACAGGGGGACGGATTCACCCCTCCACTTT
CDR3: CASSYRGTDSPLHF

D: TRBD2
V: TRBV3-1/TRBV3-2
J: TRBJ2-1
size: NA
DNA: TGTGCCAGCAGCCCGGGGACTAGCGGGAGGGCAGGTAATGAGCAGTTCTTC
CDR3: CASSPGTSGRAGNEQFF

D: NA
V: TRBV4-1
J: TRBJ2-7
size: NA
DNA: TGCGCCAGCAGCCAAGAGAAGGAGAAGCGCGGGCAGTACTTC
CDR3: CASSQEKEKRGQYF

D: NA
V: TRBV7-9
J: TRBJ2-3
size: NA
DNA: TGTGCCAGCAGCTCAGGGTACGGAGGAGATACGCAGTATTTT
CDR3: CASSSGYGGDTQYF

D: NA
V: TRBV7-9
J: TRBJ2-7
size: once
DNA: TGTGCCAGCAGCTTAGGGGCCCCCCCCTACGAGCAGTACTTC
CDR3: CASSLGAPPYEQYF

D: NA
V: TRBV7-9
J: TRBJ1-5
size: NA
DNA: TGTGCCAGCAGCCGAGGGACCGAGCAGCCCCAGCATTTT
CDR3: CASSRGTEQPQHF

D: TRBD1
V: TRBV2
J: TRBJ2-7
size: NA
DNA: TGTGCCAGCACTCCAGAAACAGGGGGCGTCACACTCGGGTCCTACGAGCAGTACTTC
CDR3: CASTPETGGVTLGSYEQYF

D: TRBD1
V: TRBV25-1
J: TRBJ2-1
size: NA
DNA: TGTGCCAGCAGTGAATTGGGGACCGGGACAGGGGACAATGAGCAGTTCTTC
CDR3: CASSELGTGTGDNEQFF

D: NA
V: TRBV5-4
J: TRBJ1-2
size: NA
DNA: TGTGCCAGCAGCTTAGCTACGGGATGGTCCGATGGCTACACCTTC
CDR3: CASSLATGWSDGYTF

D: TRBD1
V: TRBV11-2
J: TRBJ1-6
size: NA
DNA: TGTGCCAGCAGCGCCTTTAGGGACAGGGGTAAGAATTCACCCCTCCACTTT
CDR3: CASSAFRDRGKNSPLHF

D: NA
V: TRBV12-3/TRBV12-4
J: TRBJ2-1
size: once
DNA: TGTGCCAGCAGCAGAGAGAATGAGCAGTTCTTC
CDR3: CASSRENEQFF

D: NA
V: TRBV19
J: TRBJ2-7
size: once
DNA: TGTGCCAGTAGTATAGTCCGGTTTGGGGCCTACGAGCAGTACTTC
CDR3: CASSIVRFGAYEQYF

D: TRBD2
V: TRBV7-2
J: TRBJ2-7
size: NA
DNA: TGTGCCAGCAGCTTAGCCGGGACTAGCGGTGCCTACGAGCAGTACTTC
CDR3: CASSLAGTSGAYEQYF

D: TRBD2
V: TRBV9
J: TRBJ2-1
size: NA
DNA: TGTGCCAGCAGCGTAGAAGGGACTACAGGTGAGCAGTTCTTC
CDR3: CASSVEGTTGEQFF

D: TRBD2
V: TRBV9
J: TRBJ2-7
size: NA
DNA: TGTGCCAGCAGCCCAAGGACTAGCGGGAGCCGTTCCTACGAGCAGTACTTC
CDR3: CASSPRTSGSRSYEQYF

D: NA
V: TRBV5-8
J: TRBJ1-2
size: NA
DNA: TGTGCCAGCAGCCTTCTAGGCCCCTCCAACTTC
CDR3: CASSLLGPSNF

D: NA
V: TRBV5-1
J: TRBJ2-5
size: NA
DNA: TGCGCCAGCAGTCTACAGGGATGGGAGACCCAGTACTTC
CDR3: CASSLQGWETQYF

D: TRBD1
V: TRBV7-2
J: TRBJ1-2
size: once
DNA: TGTGCCAGCAGCTTAAGGGGGACAGGGCTTTATGGCTACACCTTC
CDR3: CASSLRGTGLYGYTF

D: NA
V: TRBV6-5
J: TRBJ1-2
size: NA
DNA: TGTGCCAGCACCGAGTGGGGGTATGGCTACACCTTC
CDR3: CASTEWGYGYTF

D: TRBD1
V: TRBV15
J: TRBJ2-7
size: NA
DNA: TGTGCCACCAGCAGAGGGGGAAGGACAGGGGCCTACGAGCAGTACTTC
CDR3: CATSRGGRTGAYEQYF

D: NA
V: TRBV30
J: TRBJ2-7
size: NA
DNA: TGTGCCTGGAGTGTACTAGGGAGCTCCTACGAGCAGTACTTC
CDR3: CAWSVLGSSYEQYF

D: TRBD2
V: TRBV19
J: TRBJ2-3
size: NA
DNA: TGTGCCAGTAGTATAGCGGGAGGCCTCACAGATACGCAGTATTTT
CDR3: CASSIAGGLTDTQYF

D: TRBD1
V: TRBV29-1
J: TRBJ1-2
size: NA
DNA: TGCAGCGTCGAGGGGGACAGGGGGCGCGGAGGCGGCTACACCTTC
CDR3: CSVEGDRGRGGGYTF

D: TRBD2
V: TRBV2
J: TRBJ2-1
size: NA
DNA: TGTGCCAGCAGTCACTACTCGGGACTAGCGGGAAACAATGAGCAGTTCTTC
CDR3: CASSHYSGLAGNNEQFF

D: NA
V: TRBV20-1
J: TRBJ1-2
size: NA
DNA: TGCAGTGCTAGATTCTATGGCTACACCTTC
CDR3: CSARFYGYTF

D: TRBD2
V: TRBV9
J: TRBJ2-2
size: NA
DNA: TGTGCCAGCAGCCCGACCTTCTCTAGCGGGAGTGCCGGGGAGCTGTTTTTT
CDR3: CASSPTFSSGSAGELFF

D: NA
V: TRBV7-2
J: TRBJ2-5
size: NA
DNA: TGTGCCAGCAGCTTTTATCGGGCGGAGACCCAGTACTTC
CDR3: CASSFYRAETQYF

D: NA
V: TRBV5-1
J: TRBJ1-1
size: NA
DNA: TGCGCCAGCAGTTCCACCCCAGGGGACACTGAAGCTTTCTTT
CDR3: CASSSTPGDTEAFF

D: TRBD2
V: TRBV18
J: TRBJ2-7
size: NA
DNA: TGTGCCAGCTCACCCCGACTACTAGCGGGCCTCGACGAGCAGTACTTC
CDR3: CASSPRLLAGLDEQYF

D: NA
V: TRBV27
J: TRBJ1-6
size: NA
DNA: TGTGCCAGCAGTTCCCTTAGATCACCCCTCCACTTT
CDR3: CASSSLRSPLHF

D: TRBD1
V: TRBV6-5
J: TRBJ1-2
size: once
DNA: TGTGCCAGCAGTCAAACCGACAGGGGGCGATCCACCTTC
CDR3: CASSQTDRGRSTF

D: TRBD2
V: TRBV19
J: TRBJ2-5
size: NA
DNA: TGTGCCAGTAGTCCCCTAGCGGGATGGGGCCAGACCCAGTACTTC
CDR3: CASSPLAGWGQTQYF

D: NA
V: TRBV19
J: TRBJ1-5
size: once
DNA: TGTGCCAGTAGTATAGTATTTGGGCAGCCCCAGCATTTT
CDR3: CASSIVFGQPQHF

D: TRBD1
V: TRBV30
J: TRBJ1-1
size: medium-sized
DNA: TGTGCCTGGAGTAGAACGGACAGGGGGCAGTCTGAAGCTTTCTTT
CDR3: CAWSRTDRGQSEAFF

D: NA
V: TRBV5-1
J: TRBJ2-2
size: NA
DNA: TGCGCCAGCAGCTTGGAGGCAGAAACTGACACCGGGGAGCTGTTTTTT
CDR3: CASSLEAETDTGELFF

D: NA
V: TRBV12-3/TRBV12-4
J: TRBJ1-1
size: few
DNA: TGTGCCAGCAGTTTGGGGGGATTCACTGAAGCTTTCTTT
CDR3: CASSLGGFTEAFF

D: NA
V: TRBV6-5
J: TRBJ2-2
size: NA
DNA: TGTGCCACCTCCCCGGGGACGAACACCGGGGAGCTGTTTTTT
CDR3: CATSPGTNTGELFF

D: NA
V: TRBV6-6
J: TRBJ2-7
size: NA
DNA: TGTGCCAGCAGTTACTTCGGACAGACCTACGAGCAGTACTTC
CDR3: CASSYFGQTYEQYF

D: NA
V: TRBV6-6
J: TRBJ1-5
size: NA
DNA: TGTGCCAGCAGTGTTCGAGGCAGTGGCAATCAGCCCCAGCATTTT
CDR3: CASSVRGSGNQPQHF

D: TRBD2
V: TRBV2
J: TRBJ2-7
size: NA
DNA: TGTGCCAGCAGTCCCCGGACTAGCGGGAATTACGAGCAGTACTTC
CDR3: CASSPRTSGNYEQYF

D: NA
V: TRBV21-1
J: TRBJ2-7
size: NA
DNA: TGTGCCAGCAGCAAACGATACGAGCAGTACTTC
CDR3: CASSKRYEQYF

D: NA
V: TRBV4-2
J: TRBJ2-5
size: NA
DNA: TGTGCCAGCAGCACAGCGGGACAGCAACAAGAGACCCAGTACTTC
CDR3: CASSTAGQQQETQYF

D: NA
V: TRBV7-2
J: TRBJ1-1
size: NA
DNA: TGTGCCAGCAGCTTAGAAGGGTCGGGGAACACTGAAGCTTTCTTT
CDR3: CASSLEGSGNTEAFF

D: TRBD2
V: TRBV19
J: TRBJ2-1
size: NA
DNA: TGTGCCAGTAGCCGACTAGCGGGAACCTACAATGAGCAGTTCTTC
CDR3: CASSRLAGTYNEQFF

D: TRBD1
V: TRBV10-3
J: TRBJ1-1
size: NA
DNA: TGTGCCAGTTACCCGGGACAGGGAATCCCCCCGAACACTGAAGCTTTCTTT
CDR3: CASYPGQGIPPNTEAFF

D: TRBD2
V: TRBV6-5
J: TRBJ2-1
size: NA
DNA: TGTGCCAGCAGTACCCCGGGACTAGCGGGTGCTGAGCAGTTCTTC
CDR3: CASSTPGLAGAEQFF

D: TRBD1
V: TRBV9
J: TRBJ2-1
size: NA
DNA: TGTGCCAGCAGCGCCCTGACAGGGTCCTACAATGAGCAGTTCTTC
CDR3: CASSALTGSYNEQFF

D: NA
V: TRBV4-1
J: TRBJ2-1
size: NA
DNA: TGCGCCAGCAGCCAAGGGTGGCTGGCTTACAATGAGCAGTTCTTC
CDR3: CASSQGWLAYNEQFF

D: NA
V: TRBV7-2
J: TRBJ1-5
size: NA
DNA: TGTGCCAGCAGCTTAGAACGTGGGGAAGGTCAGCCCCAGCATTTT
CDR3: CASSLERGEGQPQHF

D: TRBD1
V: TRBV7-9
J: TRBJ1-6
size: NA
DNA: TGTGCCAGCAGCCTGGGACAGTGGAATTCACCCCTCCACTTT
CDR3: CASSLGQWNSPLHF

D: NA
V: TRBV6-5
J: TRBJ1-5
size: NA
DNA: TGTGCCAGCAGCGGGGTCGGCAATGGCAATCAGCCCCAGCATTTT
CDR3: CASSGVGNGNQPQHF

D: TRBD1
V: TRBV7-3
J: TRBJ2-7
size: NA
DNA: TGTGCCAGCAGCTTAGCCGGGACAGGGGTATACGAGCAGTACTTC
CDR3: CASSLAGTGVYEQYF

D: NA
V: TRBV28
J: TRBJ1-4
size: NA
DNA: TGTGCCAGCAGTTTTTCAGGGAAAGAAAAACTGTTTTTT
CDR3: CASSFSGKEKLFF